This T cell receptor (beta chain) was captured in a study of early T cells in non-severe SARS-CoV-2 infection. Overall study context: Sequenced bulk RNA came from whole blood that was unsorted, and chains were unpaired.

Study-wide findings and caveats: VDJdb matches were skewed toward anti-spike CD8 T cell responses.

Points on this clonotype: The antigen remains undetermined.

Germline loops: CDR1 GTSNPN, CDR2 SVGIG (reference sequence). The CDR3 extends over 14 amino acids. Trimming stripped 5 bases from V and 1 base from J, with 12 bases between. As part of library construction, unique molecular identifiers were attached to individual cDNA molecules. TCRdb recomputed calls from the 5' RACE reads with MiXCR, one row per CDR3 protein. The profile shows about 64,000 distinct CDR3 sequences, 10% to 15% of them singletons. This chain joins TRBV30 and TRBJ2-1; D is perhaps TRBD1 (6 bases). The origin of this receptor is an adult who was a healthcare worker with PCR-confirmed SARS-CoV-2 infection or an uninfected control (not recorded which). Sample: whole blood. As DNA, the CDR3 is TGTGCCTGGGCGCAGGGGTTATCCTACAATGAGCAGTTCTTC. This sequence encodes CAWAQGLSYNEQFF. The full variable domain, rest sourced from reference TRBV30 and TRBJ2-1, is SQTIHQWPATLVQPVGSPLSLECTVEGTSNPNLYWYRQAAGRGLQLLFYSVGIGQISSEVPQNLSASRPQDRQFILSSKKLLLSDSGFYLCAWAQGLSYNEQFFGPGTRLTVL.